This T cell receptor (beta chain) is drawn from a study of blood T cells in healthy people across ages. Whole-study results and caveats: The percentage of naive T cells correlated strongly with TCR beta diversity.

This clonotype was seen only a few times. What it binds is unknown. The authors ran a second PCR of about 7 to 11 cycles using a sample-barcoded 5' primer and a J-beta primer mix. TCRdb re-analysed the 5' RACE reads in MiXCR, keeping a single row per CDR3 protein. The sample holds 800,000 or so distinct CDR3 sequences, 46% seen once. The CDR3 spans 16 residues. Trimming removed 2 bases from V and 7 bases from J, with 15 bases in between. Per the germline V gene, CDR1 is MNHEY and CDR2 is SVGAGI. Sequenced: blood. The receptor was derived from an elderly man in good health. The V call is TRBV6-5, the J call TRBJ1-6; no definite D call. The CDR3 sequence: CASSYGMEFGNSPLHF. The CDR3 DNA follows: TGTGCCAGCAGTTACGGTATGGAGTTCGGGAATTCACCCCTCCACTTT.